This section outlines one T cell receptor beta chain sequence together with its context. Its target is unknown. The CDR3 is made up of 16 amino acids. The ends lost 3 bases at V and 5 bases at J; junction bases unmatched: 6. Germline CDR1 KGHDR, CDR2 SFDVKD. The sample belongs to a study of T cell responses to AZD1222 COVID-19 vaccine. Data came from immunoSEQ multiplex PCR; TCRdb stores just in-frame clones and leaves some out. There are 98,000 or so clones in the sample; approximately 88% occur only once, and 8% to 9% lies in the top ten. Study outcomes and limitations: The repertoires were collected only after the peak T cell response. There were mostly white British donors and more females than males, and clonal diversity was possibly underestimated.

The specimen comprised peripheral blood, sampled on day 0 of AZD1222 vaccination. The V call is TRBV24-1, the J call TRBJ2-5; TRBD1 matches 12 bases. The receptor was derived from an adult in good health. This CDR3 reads CATSDRDRGRVETQYF. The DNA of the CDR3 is TGTGCCACCAGTGATAGGGACAGGGGGCGCGTTGAGACCCAGTACTTC.